Presented here are 29 T cell receptor beta chains from one specimen sequenced in a study of blood T cell repertoires in COVID-19. Using immunoSEQ multiplex PCR, the repertoire was profiled, and TCRdb retains in-frame clones only, with some absent. The sample lists a few hundred thousand clones; around 84% were seen once. Sample: peripheral blood. These receptors were collected from a man in his 60s with acute or convalescent COVID-19.

V is TRBV7-2 and J is TRBJ2-3, with 9 nucleotides matching TRBD2. The CDR3 sequence is 15 residues long. Per the germline V gene, CDR1 is SGHTA and CDR2 is FQGNSA. V shed 5 bases, J shed 1 base, and the junction held 4 bases outside the gene matches. The CDR3 sequence is CASSPLAGGTDTQYF. CDR3 nucleotide sequence: TGTGCCAGCAGCCCCTTAGCGGGGGGCACAGATACGCAGTATTTT.

V and J are TRBV6-5 and TRBJ2-1; the match to TRBD2 covers 8 bases. With V trimmed by 8 bases and J by 7 bases, 13 bases remained unmatched. The CDR3 has 15 residues. The germline gives CDR1 MNHEY, CDR2 SVGAGI. CDR3 DNA sequence: TGTGCCAGCGGGAGCGAGCGGGGGACGCGGAATGAGCAGTTCTTC. Amino acid sequence: CASGSERGTRNEQFF.

This rearrangement joins TRBV7-7 to TRBJ2-1, with TRBD1 identical over 9 bases. Germline lookup yields CDR1 SSHAT and CDR2 FNYEAQ (reference sequence). The CDR3 consists of 13 residues. J lost 7 bases, V lost 4 bases, and 2 bases had no gene match. CDR3 region: CASSSDRGNEQFF. CDR3 coding DNA: TGTGCCAGCAGCTCGGACAGGGGTAATGAGCAGTTCTTC.

The chain links TRBV28 to TRBJ1-1; D is uncertain. CDR1 is MDHEN, CDR2 SYDVKM, per germline. Between the trimmed V and J ends, which lost 2 bases and 1 base, there was a span of 11 bases. The length of the CDR3 is 15 residues. DNA of the CDR3: TGTGCCAGCAGTTTAGGTACGGAGTGGAACACTGAAGCTTTCTTT. The encoded protein is CASSLGTEWNTEAFF.

The chain uses TRBV7-9 and TRBJ1-4; D is undetermined. CDR1 and CDR2 (germline): SEHNR, FQNEAQ (reference sequence). Trimming took off 2 bases at V and 0 bases at J, with 10 bases between the two ends. The CDR3 sequence is 16 residues long. CDR3 sequence: CASSLLAAPTNEKLFF. As DNA, the CDR3 is TGTGCCAGCAGCTTATTGGCGGCTCCAACTAATGAAAAACTGTTTTTT.

The chain has TRBV3-1 (or the pseudogene TRBV3-2) and TRBJ2-3; TRBD2 matches at 10 bases. The CDR3 sequence is 14 residues long. Losses at the gene ends were 1 base for V and 6 bases for J; bases not matched to a gene: 1. Germline assignment: CDR1 LGHDT and CDR2 YNNKEL (reference sequence). The CDR3 bases are TGTGCCAGCAGCCAAGTACTAGCGGGGGATACGCAGTATTTT. Translating it yields CASSQVLAGDTQYF.

The chain carries TRBV7-9 and TRBJ1-4, with 9 bases that match TRBD1. CDR3 length: 15 residues. Germline values: CDR1 SEHNR, CDR2 FQNEAQ (reference sequence). J gave up 8 bases and V 5 bases, and 9 bases lay outside the gene matches. The CDR3 DNA reads TGTGCCAGCAGCCGCGGGGGGACAGGGAGGGAAAAACTGTTTTTT. Translating gives CASSRGGTGREKLFF.

J is TRBJ2-1 and V is TRBV7-8; 8 nucleotides align to TRBD2. Germline values: CDR1 SGHVS, CDR2 FQNEAQ. Germline trimming cut 2 bases from V and 2 bases from J; bases unmatched to any gene: 5. The CDR3 is 16 amino acids. The CDR3, as DNA: TGTGCCAGCAGCTTAACAGAGCGGGGGACCTACAATGAGCAGTTCTTC. It encodes CASSLTERGTYNEQFF.

This chain uses TRBV6-5 with TRBJ1-2; 7 bases agree with TRBD1. This CDR3 comprises 15 residues. CDR1 and CDR2 (germline): MNHEY, SVGAGI. V was pared by 3 bases and J by 5 bases, with 9 bases of the junction left unmatched. CDR3 loop: CASSYYRQGRYGYTF. For the CDR3, the DNA is TGTGCCAGCAGTTATTACCGACAGGGTAGATATGGCTACACCTTC.

The CDR3: CASSQYWEDKETQYF. In DNA, the CDR3 is TGTGCCAGCAGCCAATATTGGGAGGACAAGGAGACCCAGTACTTC. The chain carries TRBV3-1 (or the pseudogene TRBV3-2) and TRBJ2-5, with a tentative D call TRBD2 (6 bases). Trimming stripped 2 bases from V and 5 bases from J, with 15 bases between. The CDR3 loop spans 15 amino acids. Germline-derived CDR1 and CDR2 are LGHDT and YNNKEL (reference sequence).

The rearrangement links TRBV19 to TRBJ2-7, with 10 nucleotides matching TRBD1. Looked up from germline, CDR1 is LNHDA and CDR2 is SQIVND (reference sequence). CDR3 length equals 15 residues. V lost 5 bases to trimming and J lost 7 bases; unmatched junction nucleotides: 11. The CDR3 here is CASSASPGTGVEQYF. CDR3 nucleotides: TGTGCCAGTAGTGCCAGCCCCGGGACAGGGGTTGAGCAGTACTTC.

The V gene is TRBV19, the J gene TRBJ2-1, with a tentative D call TRBD2 (6 bases). V was pared by 5 bases and J by 8 bases, with 16 bases between. CDR1 is LNHDA and CDR2 is SQIVND in the germline V gene (reference sequence). CDR3 size: 14 residues. CDR3 sequence reads: CASSVGLQVDEQFF. The CDR3 DNA reads TGTGCCAGTAGTGTGGGACTTCAAGTGGATGAGCAGTTCTTC.

This clone occurred once. The rearrangement uses TRBV11-2 and TRBJ2-7; TRBD1 might be the D (5 bases). Germline V gene data show CDR1 as SGHAT and CDR2 as FQNNGV. This CDR3 region has 13 residues. The ends were cut back, 2 bases at V and 5 bases at J, with 10 bases in the middle. The CDR3 loop is CASSLQGGNEQYF. The DNA of the CDR3 is TGTGCCAGCAGCTTACAGGGTGGAAACGAGCAGTACTTC.

The rearrangement uses TRBV7-2 and TRBJ2-2; 10 bases fit TRBD1. J was trimmed by 4 bases and V by 7 bases; bases with no gene match: 9. The CDR3 has 16 amino acids. Germline V gene sequence: CDR1 SGHTA, CDR2 FQGNSA. CDR3 DNA: TGTGCCAGCAAATTCTGGGGGACAGGGGCCACCGGGGAGCTGTTTTTT. It encodes CASKFWGTGATGELFF.

The rearrangement uses TRBV29-1 and TRBJ1-2, with 8 bases aligning to TRBD1. CDR3 size: 15 residues. Trimming removed 3 bases from V and 4 bases from J; junction bases left unmatched: 10. CDR1 and CDR2 (germline): SQVTM, ANQGSEA. DNA for the CDR3: TGCAGCGTTGACCCAGATCGGACAGGGAGCTATGGCTACACCTTC. As protein: CSVDPDRTGSYGYTF.

The genes are TRBV9 and TRBJ2-2, with TRBD2 as a possible D gene (5 bases). Germline V gene sequence: CDR1 SGDLS, CDR2 YYNGEE. The CDR3 contains 15 residues. V was trimmed by 5 bases and J by 5 bases, leaving 16 bases between them. CDR3 loop: CASSPGFLYTGELFF. The CDR3 region has the DNA TGTGCCAGCAGTCCGGGGTTCCTTTATACCGGGGAGCTGTTTTTT.

The rearrangement joins TRBV9 to TRBJ2-5, with D perhaps TRBD2 (6 bases). The V gene's germline CDR1 is SGDLS and CDR2 YYNGEE. CDR3 length: 15 amino acids. Trimming removed 4 bases at V and 1 base at J, with 14 bases between. The CDR3 loop is CASSPGLQLQETQYF. The DNA for the CDR3 is TGTGCCAGCAGCCCGGGACTTCAACTCCAAGAGACCCAGTACTTC.

V usage is TRBV28 and J usage is TRBJ2-5; TRBD2 matches 10 bases. Germline assignment: CDR1 MDHEN and CDR2 SYDVKM. The CDR3 loop spans 15 amino acids. After removal of 6 bases from V and 3 bases from J, the junction contained 7 bases not matched to a gene. The CDR3 DNA sequence: TGTGCCAGCAGGTTAGCGGGGGGCCCTAAAGAGACCCAGTACTTC. This translates into CASRLAGGPKETQYF.

This sequence joins TRBV4-3 and TRBJ2-6, with TRBD1 identical over 10 bases. Germline-derived CDR1 and CDR2 are LGHNA and YSLEER. Germline trimming cut 4 bases from V and 0 bases from J; bases unmatched to any gene: 6. The CDR3 is made up of 18 amino acids. CDR3 sequence (DNA): TGCGCCAGCAGCCGGGACAGGGGCCTTCTCTCTGGGGCCAACGTCCTGACTTTC. Translated: CASSRDRGLLSGANVLTF.

This chain uses TRBV6-2 or TRBV6-3 with TRBJ2-3; TRBD2 matches 14 bases. From germline, CDR1 is MNHEY and CDR2 SVGEGT. The junction had 4 bases not matched to a gene; V was cut back by 0 bases and J by 2 bases. There are 18 residues in the CDR3. The CDR3 DNA reads as TGTGCCAGCAGTTACTCGGGGACTAGCGGGGGCCTCACAGATACGCAGTATTTT. Encoded protein: CASSYSGTSGGLTDTQYF.

The CDR3 region has the DNA TGTGCCAGTAGTACCCCAGCGGGGGTGGAAGTCAATTCACCCCTCCACTTT. Its protein product is CASSTPAGVEVNSPLHF. This chain joins TRBV19 and TRBJ1-6; D might be TRBD1 (5 bases). This CDR3 has 17 residues. Trimming cost V 4 bases and J 7 bases, with 20 bases left between them. Germline CDR1 and CDR2: LNHDA and SQIVND (reference sequence).

J is TRBJ1-2 and V is TRBV30; D unresolved. This CDR3 region has 11 residues. Germline CDR1 reads GTSNPN; CDR2 reads SVGIG (reference sequence). Trimming pared 6 bases from V and 4 bases from J, leaving 9 bases between. CDR3 DNA: TGTGCCTGCCAGGAGGTCTATGGCTACACCTTC. Protein product: CACQEVYGYTF.

The chain joins TRBV19 to TRBJ1-1, with D possibly TRBD1 on 5 matching bases. The length of the CDR3 is 15 residues. Trimming removed 6 bases from V and 5 bases from J, with 19 bases in between. Germline CDR1 and CDR2: LNHDA and SQIVND (reference sequence). The CDR3 here is CASSPPDRIRTEAFF. The CDR3 DNA reads as TGTGCCAGTAGCCCTCCTGACAGAATTAGGACTGAAGCTTTCTTT.

There are a few counts of this clone. V and J are TRBV5-1 and TRBJ1-2; a possible D gene is TRBD1 (6 bases). Germline CDR1 SGHRS, CDR2 YFSETQ. The CDR3 loop spans 14 amino acids. V lost 4 bases to trimming and J lost 5 bases, with 15 bases between them. For the CDR3, the DNA is TGCGCCAGCAGCCCAGTACAGGGAGTATATGGCTACACCTTC. Translating it yields CASSPVQGVYGYTF.

The V and J genes are TRBV20-1 and TRBJ2-3, with D maybe TRBD2 (7 bases). The CDR3 totals 14 residues. Trimming removed 3 bases at V and 6 bases at J, with 16 bases between. CDR1 DFQATT and CDR2 SNEGSKA come from the germline V gene (reference sequence). This CDR3 is CSASRGGPRDTQYF. The CDR3 nucleotides are TGCAGTGCTAGTCGCGGGGGCCCCAGGGATACGCAGTATTTT.

The chain has TRBV5-1 and TRBJ1-2, with a possible D match to TRBD1 (6 bases). The CDR3 runs to 13 residues. The germline V and J ends were trimmed by 0 bases and 8 bases, with 11 bases remaining between them. Germline V gives CDR1 SGHRS, CDR2 YFSETQ. The CDR3 sequence is CASSLVGQIGYTF. CDR3 DNA sequence: TGCGCCAGCAGCTTGGTCGGACAGATAGGCTACACCTTC.

In its sample, this clone was seen a few times. This chain uses TRBV28 with TRBJ1-3, with D possibly matching TRBD1 (5 bases). Trimming left V 7 bases short and J 4 bases short, with 17 bases between. In germline, CDR1 is MDHEN, CDR2 SYDVKM. CDR3 length: 15 amino acids. In nucleotides, the CDR3 is TGTGCCAGCAAGGGGCCCGGGGGTAAAGGAAACACCATATATTTT. Translated: CASKGPGGKGNTIYF.

This rearrangement joins TRBV5-1 to TRBJ2-2, with 7 bases fitting TRBD1. V lost 4 bases, J lost 4 bases, and 4 bases stayed unmatched. The germline V gene has CDR1 SGHRS and CDR2 YFSETQ. This CDR3 is 14 amino acids long. CDR3 DNA sequence: TGCGCCAGCAGCCGTGACAGGGTCACCGGGGAGCTGTTTTTT. Translating it yields CASSRDRVTGELFF.

The chain is built from TRBV3-1 (or the pseudogene TRBV3-2) and TRBJ2-7; 9 nucleotides agree with TRBD1. V dropped 4 bases and J dropped 6; count of bases not matched to a gene: 10. The germline gives CDR1 LGHDT, CDR2 YNNKEL (reference sequence). The CDR3 runs 15 residues. CDR3 in DNA: TGTGCCAGCAGCCCCCCCGGGACAGGGAGGAGCGAGCAGTACTTC. Its protein product is CASSPPGTGRSEQYF.